The 10 T cell receptor beta chains given below trace back to one sample, sequenced in a study of CD8 T cells in Susac syndrome. Random-hexamer reverse transcription was applied to about 0.45 to 1 ug RNA. TCRdb reprocessed the immunoSEQ multiplex PCR reads via MiXCR and lists one record per CDR3 protein. The table lists 20,000 to 25,000 distinct CDR3 sequences, just under 95% of them singletons. The sequencing sample was made of CD8+ T cells from PBMCs. These receptors all stem from a human donor in good health.

The CDR3 coding sequence is TGTGCCAGCAGCCTTTGGGACAGGGCTGGGGCCAACGTCCTGACTTTC. As protein: CASSLWDRAGANVLTF. The chain employs TRBV6-1 and TRBJ2-6; 9 nucleotides agree with TRBD1. V trimming: 6 bases; J trimming: 2 bases; junction bases outside the gene matches: 5. CDR1 and CDR2 (germline): MNHNS, SASEGT. The CDR3 sequence is 16 residues long.

The V call is TRBV7-9, the J call TRBJ1-4; D gene uncertain. This CDR3 has 15 residues. The V end lost 0 bases, the J end lost 1 base, and 6 bases lay between the germline ends. CDR1 and CDR2 (germline): SEHNR, FQNEAQ (reference sequence). The CDR3 nucleotides read TGTGCCAGCAGCTTAGCGGAGGGAACTAATGAAAAACTGTTTTTT. Translated, it gives CASSLAEGTNEKLFF.

V usage is TRBV20-1 and J usage is TRBJ2-3, with D possibly being TRBD1 (5 bases). CDR1 and CDR2 from the germline V gene are DFQATT and SNEGSKA (reference sequence). This CDR3 is built from 15 residues. V lost 0 bases and J 5 bases, leaving 15 bases between the germline ends. The CDR3 coding sequence is TGCAGTGCTAGAGATGGGGCGGCCACTCAAGATACGCAGTATTTT. Translation: CSARDGAATQDTQYF.

This clonotype occurred a few times. The V and J genes are TRBV7-9 and TRBJ1-1; tentative D call: TRBD1 (6 bases). Between the trimmed V and J ends, which lost 6 bases and 7 bases, there was a span of 18 bases. The CDR3 is made up of 14 amino acids. Germline loops: CDR1 SEHNR, CDR2 FQNEAQ (reference sequence). CDR3 region: CASRRGGTVGEAFF. In DNA, the CDR3 is TGTGCCAGCAGAAGGGGGGGGACCGTAGGTGAAGCTTTCTTT.

The chain combines TRBV12-5 with TRBJ1-3; no firm D call. CDR3 length: 18 residues. Trimming took off 2 bases at V and 2 bases at J, with 19 bases between the two ends. Germline loops: CDR1 LGHNT, CDR2 FRNRAP. CDR3 nucleotides: TGTGCTAGTGGTTTGCTAAGCTCGAACGGAGTCCCTGGAAACACCATATATTTT. It encodes CASGLLSSNGVPGNTIYF.

V is TRBV9 and J is TRBJ2-1; 8 nucleotides align to TRBD1. The V gene's germline CDR1 is SGDLS and CDR2 YYNGEE. Losses at the gene ends were 3 bases for V and 3 bases for J; bases not matched to a gene: 8. This CDR3 spans 16 amino acids. The CDR3 DNA reads TGTGCCAGCAGCGCAAGGACAGGGTGGCTCTACAATGAGCAGTTCTTC. This sequence encodes CASSARTGWLYNEQFF.

The chain links TRBV7-9 to TRBJ2-7; D unclear. Per germline, CDR1 SEHNR and CDR2 FQNEAQ (reference sequence). V lost 5 bases, J lost 1 base, and 12 bases lay in between. The CDR3 is made up of 14 amino acids. In DNA form, the CDR3 reads TGTGCCAGCAGCACAAGGGCCGGTTCCTACGAGCAGTACTTC. It yields the protein CASSTRAGSYEQYF.

This sequence joins TRBV4-1 and TRBJ2-2; D gene uncertain. This CDR3 region has 13 residues. Trimming left V 5 bases short and J 3 bases short, with 7 bases between. Per the germline V gene, CDR1 is MGHRA and CDR2 is YSYEKL. CDR3 protein: CASSRPYTGELFF. Here the CDR3 DNA reads TGCGCCAGCAGCAGACCCTACACCGGGGAGCTGTTTTTT.

The chain has TRBV3-1 and TRBJ2-2, with a possible D match to TRBD2 (5 bases). This CDR3 is 13 amino acids long. Trimming took 9 bases from V and 0 from J, leaving 8 bases between them. Germline lookup yields CDR1 LGHDT and CDR2 YNNKEL (reference sequence). CDR3 bases: TGTGCCAGGGAGGTCCCGAACACCGGGGAGCTGTTTTTT. Translated, it gives CAREVPNTGELFF.

The V and J genes are TRBV29-1 and TRBJ2-3, with a weak D call TRBD1 (6 bases). Per germline, CDR1 SQVTM and CDR2 ANQGSEA. The CDR3 consists of 16 residues. Trimming removed 1 base at V and 4 bases at J, with 18 bases between. The CDR3 nucleotides read TGCAGCGTTGAAGGGCGGTATCGACAGGACGCAGATACGCAGTATTTT. Amino acids: CSVEGRYRQDADTQYF.